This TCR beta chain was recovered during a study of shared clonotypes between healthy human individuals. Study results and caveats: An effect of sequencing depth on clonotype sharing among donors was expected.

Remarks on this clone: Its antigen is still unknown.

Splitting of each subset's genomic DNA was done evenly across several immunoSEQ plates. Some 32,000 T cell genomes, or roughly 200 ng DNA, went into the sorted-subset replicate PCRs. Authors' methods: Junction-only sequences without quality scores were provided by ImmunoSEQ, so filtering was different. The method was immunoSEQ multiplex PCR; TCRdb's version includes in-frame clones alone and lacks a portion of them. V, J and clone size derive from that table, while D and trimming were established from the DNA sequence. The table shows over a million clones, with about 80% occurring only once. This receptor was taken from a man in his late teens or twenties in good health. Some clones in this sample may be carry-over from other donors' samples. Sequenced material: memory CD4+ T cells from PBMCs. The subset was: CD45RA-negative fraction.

The CDR3 protein is CASRDGPTDTQYF. Here the CDR3 DNA reads TGTGCCAGCAGGGACGGGCCCACAGATACGCAGTATTTT. The rearrangement uses TRBV19 and TRBJ2-3, with D perhaps matching TRBD1 or TRBD2 (5 bases each). Germline CDR1 and CDR2: LNHDA and SQIVND (reference sequence). Trimming shortened V by 9 bases and J by 2 bases, and 12 bases separated the two germline ends. This CDR3 has 13 amino acids.